The T cell receptor (beta chain) under discussion was sequenced for a study of response to subunit inactivated influenza vaccine. The CDR3 loop spans 13 amino acids. V dropped 1 base and J dropped 2 bases, with 5 bases sitting between them. TCRdb reprocessed the RT-PCR reads with MiXCR, giving one entry per CDR3 protein. The data show under 550,000 distinct CDR3 sequences, about 7.6% seen once. Points from the study as a whole: Each seasonal influenza vaccination recruits few new T cells, the authors suggested.

This clonotype was found many times. What it binds is not known. Source: PBMCs from blood, taken roughly 24 months after vaccination. V usage is TRBV12-3 or TRBV12-4 and J usage is TRBJ1-2, with D maybe TRBD1 (5 bases). The receptor's source is a man in his fifties or sixties who received an inactivated influenza vaccine. DNA for the CDR3: TGTGCCAGCAGTTTAGGGGGGAACTATGGCTACACCTTC. As protein: CASSLGGNYGYTF.